These 29 T cell receptor beta chains came from one sample sequenced in a study of CD8+ T cells in alopecia areata. Investigators isolated RNA and reverse transcribed it into cDNA to act as the sequencing template. Repertoires were generated with immunoSEQ multiplex PCR, while TCRdb's copy carries only in-frame clones and drops some. The sample yields about 69,000 clones, 55% to 65% seen once. The material was CD8+ T cells sorted from blood, obtained at week 0. Every receptor here comes from a human donor with alopecia areata.

The chain has TRBV4-1 and TRBJ1-1, with D possibly being TRBD1 (5 bases). CDR1 and CDR2 from the germline V gene are MGHRA and YSYEKL. CDR3 length: 15 residues. Deletions cut 0 bases from V and 5 bases from J, with 13 bases between. The CDR3 DNA follows: TGCGCCAGCAGCCAAGACGGGACGGGTAGAACTGAAGCTTTCTTT. This encodes CASSQDGTGRTEAFF.

The rearrangement links TRBV5-1 to TRBJ2-1; 7 positions match TRBD2. The V gene end was trimmed by 6 bases and the J gene end by 4 bases; junction bases not matched to a gene: 7. Germline V CDR1 and CDR2: SGHRS, YFSETQ. CDR3 size: 14 residues. CDR3 in DNA: TGCGCCAGCAACGCGGGGGATTCATACAATGAGCAGTTCTTC. It yields the protein CASNAGDSYNEQFF.

The genes are TRBV27 and TRBJ2-4, with TRBD1 as a possible D gene (5 bases). Germline V gene lookup returns CDR1 MNHEY and CDR2 SMNVEV (reference sequence). Trimming shortened V by 5 bases and J by 1 base, and 9 bases separated the two germline ends. The CDR3 loop spans 14 amino acids. The CDR3 DNA sequence: TGTGCCAGCAGTAGCAGGGTCGCCAAAAACATTCAGTACTTC. Translated, it gives CASSSRVAKNIQYF.

This clone was observed a few times. In DNA, the CDR3 is TGCGCCAGCAGCCCTATAGCGTATTCCTACGAGCAGTACTTC. Residues: CASSPIAYSYEQYF. The rearrangement links TRBV4-1 to TRBJ2-7; D may be TRBD2 (5 bases). Germline V CDR1 and CDR2: MGHRA, YSYEKL. V was cut by 4 bases and J by 1 base, with 11 bases left in between. CDR3 length: 14 residues.

The CDR3 sequence: CAPITRPGAVMNTGELFF. The CDR3 DNA reads as TGTGCCCCCATCACCCGCCCTGGAGCGGTGATGAACACCGGGGAGCTGTTTTTT. The chain is built from TRBV10-3 and TRBJ2-2; the D gene is possibly TRBD2 (5 bases). The CDR3 is 18 residues long. Trimming cost V 11 bases and J 1 base, with 26 bases left between them. The V gene's germline CDR1 is ENHRY and CDR2 SYGVKD.

The V and J genes are TRBV7-9 and TRBJ2-5; 10 positions match TRBD2. The CDR3 has 15 residues. The V gene end was trimmed by 5 bases and the J gene end by 3 bases; junction bases not matched to a gene: 6. Germline V gene lookup returns CDR1 SEHNR and CDR2 FQNEAQ (reference sequence). For the CDR3, the DNA is TGTGCCAGCAGCACTCTAGCGGGGGCCGAAGAGACCCAGTACTTC. Translation: CASSTLAGAEETQYF.

In this sample, this clone turned up once. The chain couples TRBV19 to TRBJ1-5; D remains unclear. Deletions cut 7 bases from V and 9 bases from J, with 22 bases between. The CDR3 runs to 15 residues. CDR1 is LNHDA, CDR2 SQIVND, per germline (reference sequence). CDR3 protein: CASTPDGGPIWPQHF. The CDR3, as DNA: TGTGCCAGTACCCCGGACGGCGGGCCGATTTGGCCCCAGCATTTT.

This clone was observed a handful of times. The genes are TRBV29-1 and TRBJ2-7, with D tentatively TRBD1 or TRBD2 (5 bases each). The CDR3 is 10 residues long. Germline V gene sequence: CDR1 SQVTM, CDR2 ANQGSEA. V lost 6 bases and J lost 7, with 10 bases in between. The CDR3 loop reads CSVRDLEQYF. DNA for the CDR3: TGCAGCGTCCGGGACCTAGAGCAGTACTTC.

This rearrangement joins TRBV4-1 to TRBJ1-1; D is undetermined. In germline, CDR1 is MGHRA, CDR2 YSYEKL. V gave up 1 base and J gave up 8 bases, with 11 bases separating them. CDR3 size: 13 residues. The CDR3 nucleotides read TGCGCCAGCAGCCAAGTTCTGGGAACCGAAGCTTTCTTT. It translates to CASSQVLGTEAFF.

This rearrangement joins TRBV7-9 to TRBJ2-1; D not resolved. From germline, CDR1 is SEHNR and CDR2 FQNEAQ (reference sequence). With 1 base removed from V and 9 bases from J, the gap between germline ends came to 4 bases. The CDR3 length is 11 residues. DNA for the CDR3: TGTGCCAGCAGCTTAGGGATTGAGCAGTTCTTC. Its protein product is CASSLGIEQFF.

This clone was counted a few times. This chain links TRBV7-9 with TRBJ1-1; the match to TRBD1 covers 9 bases. The germline gives CDR1 SEHNR, CDR2 FQNEAQ (reference sequence). The CDR3 totals 15 residues. After removal of 5 bases from V and 0 bases from J, the junction contained 4 bases not matched to a gene. The CDR3 coding sequence is TGTGCCAGCAGCCCCCGGGACAGGGTGAACACTGAAGCTTTCTTT. This translates into CASSPRDRVNTEAFF.

Turning to this clone: This is likely an artifact of a read error, given a far larger clone one base away. At the DNA level, this CDR3 is encoded by other sequences in the same sample as well. The V call is TRBV7-9, the J call TRBJ2-3, with D tentatively TRBD2 (5 bases). The CDR3 extends over 16 amino acids. The germline V gene encodes CDR1 SEHNR and CDR2 FQNEAQ (reference sequence). The CDR3: CASSLDGGFSPDTQYF. The CDR3 nucleotides read TGCGCCAGCAGCTTGGACGGCGGGTTCTCCCCAGATACGCAGTATTTT. Together with reference TRBV7-9 and TRBJ2-3, the CDR3 gives the full variable domain: DTGVSQNPRHKITKRGQNVTFRCDPISEHNRLYWYRQTLGQGPEFLTYFQNEAQLEKSRLLSDRFSAERPKGSFSTLEIQRTEQGDSAMYLCASSLDGGFSPDTQYFGPGTRLTVL.

This rearrangement joins TRBV13 to TRBJ2-1; D assignment may be TRBD1 or TRBD2 (5 bases each). The CDR3 has 14 amino acids. V was pared by 5 bases and J by 7 bases, with 15 bases between. Germline CDR1 reads PRHDT; CDR2 reads FYEKMQ (reference sequence). This CDR3 reads CASSPERGRNEQFF. The CDR3 coding sequence is TGTGCCAGCAGCCCCGAGAGGGGCCGGAATGAGCAGTTCTTC.

The chain recombines TRBV10-3 with TRBJ2-7; the D gene is possibly TRBD1 (5 bases). V lost 8 bases and J 5 bases, leaving 16 bases between the germline ends. CDR1 ENHRY and CDR2 SYGVKD come from the germline V gene. CDR3 length: 13 residues. In DNA, the CDR3 is TGTGCCATCCTTGGCCAGGGCCAGCACGAGCAGTACTTC. Encoded protein: CAILGQGQHEQYF.

The chain carries TRBV5-4 and TRBJ1-2; D is possibly TRBD1 (5 bases). Germline CDR1 and CDR2: SGHNT and YYREEE (reference sequence). Trimming stripped 4 bases from V and 6 bases from J, with 22 bases between. The CDR3 extends over 16 amino acids. CDR3 sequence: CASSLGDRSMKDGYTF. Here the CDR3 DNA reads TGTGCCAGCAGCCTAGGGGACCGCTCGATGAAGGATGGCTACACCTTC. The variable domain in full, with the rest retrieved from reference TRBV5-4 and TRBJ1-2, is ETGVTQSPTHLIKTRGQQVTLRCSSQSGHNTVSWYQQALGQGPQFIFQYYREEENGRGNFPPRFSGLQFPNYSSELNVNALELDDSALYLCASSLGDRSMKDGYTFGSGTRLTVV.

The rearrangement uses TRBV29-1 and TRBJ2-7; 9 bases agree with TRBD1. Germline values: CDR1 SQVTM, CDR2 ANQGSEA. This CDR3 has 13 residues. J was trimmed by 7 bases and V by 3 bases; bases with no gene match: 7. The CDR3 reads CSVDATGGGEQYF. The CDR3 nucleotides read TGCAGCGTTGACGCGACAGGGGGAGGAGAGCAGTACTTC.

This sequence joins TRBV27 and TRBJ2-2, with D perhaps matching TRBD1 or TRBD2 (6 bases each). Germline CDR1 MNHEY, CDR2 SMNVEV (reference sequence). The length of the CDR3 is 18 residues. Trimming stripped 5 bases from V and 4 bases from J, with 23 bases between. CDR3 region: CASSPEALGGYPTGELFF. Here the CDR3 DNA reads TGTGCCAGCAGTCCCGAAGCACTCGGGGGCTACCCCACCGGGGAGCTGTTTTTT.

V gene TRBV4-3 combines with J gene TRBJ2-1; D call uncertain. Germline assignment: CDR1 LGHNA and CDR2 YSLEER. V lost 0 bases, J lost 8 bases, and 20 bases lay in between. The CDR3 loop spans 17 amino acids. The CDR3 coding sequence is TGCGCCAGCAGCCAAGATCCTCTGCAGTATAGTCCCGATGAGCAGTTCTTC. This gives the protein CASSQDPLQYSPDEQFF.

This clone was counted only a few times. J is TRBJ2-1 and V is TRBV4-3; 10 nucleotides agree with TRBD1. This CDR3 spans 15 amino acids. The V and J ends lost 1 base and 3 bases, in that order; junction bases with no gene match: 0. Per germline, CDR1 LGHNA and CDR2 YSLEER. This CDR3 reads CASSQGTGGYNEQFF. As DNA, the CDR3 is TGCGCCAGCAGCCAAGGGACAGGGGGCTACAATGAGCAGTTCTTC.

This clone occurred once. The chain combines TRBV5-1 with TRBJ2-7, with D possibly being TRBD2 (5 bases). CDR3 length equals 14 residues. V lost 2 bases and J lost 2, with 11 bases in between. Germline CDR1 and CDR2: SGHRS and YFSETQ. In DNA form, the CDR3 reads TGCGCCAGCAGCTTAGACTACTACCCCTACGAGCAGTACTTC. Translation gives CASSLDYYPYEQYF.

V and J are TRBV7-9 and TRBJ1-2; D is perhaps TRBD1 (5 bases). In germline, CDR1 is SEHNR, CDR2 FQNEAQ (reference sequence). The CDR3 contains 14 residues. V dropped 5 bases and J dropped 4 bases, with 14 bases sitting between them. Written as DNA, the CDR3 is TGTGCCAGCAGCACTGAGGGACCTCTCTATGGCTACACCTTC. Translating it yields CASSTEGPLYGYTF.

The rearrangement uses TRBV5-1 and TRBJ2-2; D call uncertain. V shed 4 bases and J shed 0 bases, with 7 bases lying between them. This CDR3 is 14 amino acids long. Germline V gene lookup returns CDR1 SGHRS and CDR2 YFSETQ. The CDR3 DNA sequence: TGCGCCAGCAGCGGGCAATCGAACACCGGGGAGCTGTTTTTT. Its translation is CASSGQSNTGELFF. The full variable domain, completed using reference TRBV5-1 and TRBJ2-2, is KAGVTQTPRYLIKTRGQQVTLSCSPISGHRSVSWYQQTPGQGLQFLFEYFSETQRNKGNFPGRFSGRQFSNSRSEMNVSTLELGDSALYLCASSGQSNTGELFFGEGSRLTVL.

This clone was seen only a few times. The rearrangement uses TRBV4-1 and TRBJ2-3, with TRBD2 matching 7 bases. This CDR3 comprises 16 residues. Germline V gene lookup returns CDR1 MGHRA and CDR2 YSYEKL. V lost 1 base, J lost 3 bases, and 7 bases stayed unmatched. In DNA form, the CDR3 reads TGCGCCAGCAGCCAAGGAAGACTAGCCTCGACAGATACGCAGTATTTT. Encoded protein: CASSQGRLASTDTQYF.

The rearrangement uses TRBV6-4 and TRBJ2-2; possible D gene TRBD2, 6 bases. V lost 6 bases and J lost 4, with 6 bases in between. CDR1 is MRHNA and CDR2 is SNTAGT in the germline V gene. The CDR3 covers 12 residues. CDR3 region: CASREGTGELFF. The DNA for the CDR3 is TGTGCCAGCAGGGAGGGCACCGGGGAGCTGTTTTTT.

There are a few counts of this clone. The chain joins TRBV7-2 to TRBJ2-7; 10 positions match TRBD2. This CDR3 has 14 amino acids. Losses at the gene ends were 4 bases for V and 7 bases for J; bases not matched to a gene: 7. CDR1 and CDR2 (germline): SGHTA, FQGNSA. The CDR3 DNA follows: TGTGCCAGCAGCTCTTGGGAGCGGGAGGGGGAGCAGTACTTC. It specifies CASSSWEREGEQYF.

This clone was seen only a few times. The chain couples TRBV29-1 to TRBJ2-3; 8 bases map to TRBD1. From germline, CDR1 is SQVTM and CDR2 ANQGSEA. The CDR3 is 14 residues long. Germline trimming cut 2 bases from V and 7 bases from J; bases unmatched to any gene: 8. The DNA of the CDR3 is TGCAGCGTTGAACTTGGGACAGGACCATATACGCAGTATTTT. It translates to CSVELGTGPYTQYF.

The chain employs TRBV9 and TRBJ2-3; 7 bases map to TRBD2. Trimming took 4 bases from V and 0 from J; bases not matched to a gene: 8. Germline CDR1 SGDLS, CDR2 YYNGEE. The CDR3 is 16 residues long. Here the CDR3 DNA reads TGTGCCAGCAGCCCTGGGGAGGGAGTGAGCACAGATACGCAGTATTTT. Encoded protein: CASSPGEGVSTDTQYF.

This clone has a handful of counts. Here the CDR3 reads CASSTRLAGNTGELFF. CDR3 nucleotides: TGCGCCAGCAGCACGAGACTAGCGGGGAACACCGGGGAGCTGTTTTTT. The chain recombines TRBV5-1 with TRBJ2-2; 10 bases match TRBD2. This CDR3 is 16 amino acids long. Germline CDR1 and CDR2: SGHRS and YFSETQ. The ends lost 4 bases at V and 1 base at J; junction bases unmatched: 4.

The chain employs TRBV4-1 and TRBJ2-7; D might be TRBD1 or TRBD2, each matching 5 bases. V dropped 5 bases and J dropped 5 bases, with 13 bases sitting between them. The CDR3 totals 13 residues. Germline V gene sequence: CDR1 MGHRA, CDR2 YSYEKL. CDR3 region: CASSFGAGHEQYF. DNA of the CDR3: TGCGCCAGCAGCTTCGGGGCAGGTCACGAGCAGTACTTC.